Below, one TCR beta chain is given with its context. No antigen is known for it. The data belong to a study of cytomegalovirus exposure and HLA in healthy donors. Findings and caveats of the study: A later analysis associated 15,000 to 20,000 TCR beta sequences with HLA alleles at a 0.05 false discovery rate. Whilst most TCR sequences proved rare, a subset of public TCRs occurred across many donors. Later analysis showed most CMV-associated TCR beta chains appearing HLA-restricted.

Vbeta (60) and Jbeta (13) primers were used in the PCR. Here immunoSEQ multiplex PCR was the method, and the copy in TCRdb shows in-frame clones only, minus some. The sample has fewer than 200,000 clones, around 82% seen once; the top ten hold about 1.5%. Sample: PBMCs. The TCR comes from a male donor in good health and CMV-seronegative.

CDR3 loop: CASSLGSVGSTEAFF. The CDR3 DNA reads TGCGCCAGCAGCTTGGGATCAGTTGGGAGCACTGAAGCTTTCTTT. V is TRBV5-1 and J is TRBJ1-1; D unresolved. CDR1 and CDR2 from the germline V gene are SGHRS and YFSETQ. Trimming left V 0 bases short and J 4 bases short, with 13 bases between. This CDR3 comprises 15 residues.